The 24 T cell receptor beta chains given below trace back to one sample, sequenced in a study of early T cells in non-severe SARS-CoV-2 infection. TCRdb called the 5' RACE reads again in MiXCR, with one record for every CDR3 protein. The table lists 45,000 to 55,000 distinct CDR3 sequences, roughly 11% of them singletons, with roughly 10% in the top ten. The material sequenced was whole blood. Receptor source: an adult who was a healthcare worker with PCR-confirmed SARS-CoV-2 infection or an uninfected control (not recorded which).

The chain is built from TRBV4-1 and TRBJ2-7; D not certain. The V and J ends lost 1 base and 3 bases respectively, with 10 bases between them. The CDR3 loop spans 14 amino acids. CDR1 MGHRA and CDR2 YSYEKL come from the germline V gene. CDR3 in amino acids: CASSQASQFYEQYF. Here the CDR3 DNA reads TGCGCCAGCAGCCAAGCGAGCCAGTTCTACGAGCAGTACTTC.

This clonotype was seen at least ten times. V and J are TRBV11-3 and TRBJ2-2; D gene unclear. Germline V gene lookup returns CDR1 SGHNT and CDR2 YENEEA. The ends were cut back, 3 bases at V and 5 bases at J, with 7 bases in the middle. CDR3 length: 13 residues. The CDR3 nucleotides are TGTGCCAGCAGCTTCCTTTGGACCGGGGAGCTGTTTTTT. Encoded protein: CASSFLWTGELFF. Together with reference TRBV11-3 and TRBJ2-2, the CDR3 gives the full variable domain: EAGVVQSPRYKIIEKKQPVAFWCNPISGHNTLYWYLQNLGQGPELLIRYENEEAVDDSQLPKDRFSAERLKGVDSTLKIQPAELGDSAVYLCASSFLWTGELFFGEGSRLTVL.

This clonotype showed up many times. The chain uses TRBV7-9 and TRBJ2-7; D may be TRBD2 (5 bases). The CDR3 consists of 14 residues. The germline gives CDR1 SEHNR, CDR2 FQNEAQ (reference sequence). V lost 1 base and J lost 2, with 9 bases in between. CDR3 in DNA: TGTGCCAGCAGCTTAGGCCGCGGGCCCTACGAGCAGTACTTC. This translates into CASSLGRGPYEQYF.

The J gene is TRBJ2-1, the V gene TRBV12-3 or TRBV12-4; 11 nucleotides align to TRBD2. The CDR3 spans 14 residues. V lost 6 bases, J lost 8 bases, and 6 bases stayed unmatched. This chain's CDR3 is CASRTSGASDEQFF. The CDR3 region has the DNA TGTGCCAGCAGGACTAGCGGGGCTTCTGATGAGCAGTTCTTC.

This clonotype has a handful of counts. V gene TRBV11-3 combines with J gene TRBJ2-5; TRBD1 aligns across 11 bases. Looked up from germline, CDR1 is SGHNT and CDR2 is YENEEA. Trimming cost V 5 bases and J 5 bases; bases outside gene matches: 7. CDR3 length equals 15 residues. Here the CDR3 reads CASSPRTGGLETQYF. The CDR3 bases are TGTGCCAGCAGCCCAAGGACAGGGGGCTTGGAGACCCAGTACTTC.

This clonotype was detected only a few times. The genes are TRBV5-1 and TRBJ1-2, with 12 nucleotides matching TRBD1. CDR3 length equals 16 residues. CDR1 is SGHRS, CDR2 YFSETQ, per germline. The V segment lost 6 bases and the J segment 4 bases; nucleotides outside the gene matches: 10. As DNA, the CDR3 is TGCGCCAGCACCCCGGGAGGGACAGGGGGCAGCTATGGCTACACCTTC. Protein: CASTPGGTGGSYGYTF.

The rearrangement joins TRBV11-3 to TRBJ2-2; D could derive from TRBD1 or TRBD2 (5 bases each). In germline, CDR1 is SGHNT, CDR2 YENEEA. The V and J ends lost 4 bases and 4 bases respectively, with 10 bases between them. The CDR3 sequence is 14 residues long. The CDR3 region is CASSSRDGTGELFF. CDR3 nucleotides: TGTGCCAGCAGCTCTCGGGACGGCACCGGGGAGCTGTTTTTT.

Concerning this clonotype: This sequence may be a read error, since a much larger clone differs from it by one base. J is TRBJ2-1 and V is TRBV5-5; D unclear. The germline V gene has CDR1 SGHKS and CDR2 YYEKEE (reference sequence). This CDR3 comprises 15 residues. CDR3 residues: CASSLAGEAYIEQFF. The CDR3 DNA is TGTGCCAGCAGCTTGGCTGGAGAGGCCTACATTGAGCAGTTCTTC.

With regard to this clonotype: Just one base apart from a much larger clone, this may be a read error. This CDR3 is missing its conserved last phenylalanine or tryptophan, likely due to a read error. This rearrangement joins TRBV11-2 to TRBJ1-1, with D unresolved. Between the trimmed V and J ends, which lost 3 bases and 5 bases, there was a span of 4 bases. The CDR3 has 11 amino acids. The germline V gene has CDR1 SGHAT and CDR2 FQNNGV. The CDR3 DNA reads as TGTGCCAGCAGCTTTGAGACTGAAGCTTTCCTT. Its protein is CASSFETEAFL.

The table lists this clonotype with a few counts. The gene calls are TRBV11-1 and TRBJ2-5, with D hard to call. CDR1 is SGHAT and CDR2 is FQDESV in the germline V gene (reference sequence). CDR3 length: 14 amino acids. Between the trimmed V and J ends, which lost 0 bases and 1 base, there was a span of 6 bases. The CDR3 coding sequence is TGTGCCAGCAGCTTAGCCTGGACCCAAGAGACCCAGTACTTC. Residues: CASSLAWTQETQYF.

The table lists this clonotype with many counts. V is TRBV10-3 and J is TRBJ2-1; 9 bases match TRBD1. The V gene's germline CDR1 is ENHRY and CDR2 SYGVKD. The CDR3 extends over 13 amino acids. Trimming took 5 bases from V and 7 from J; bases not matched to a gene: 3. The CDR3 loop reads CAISLQGANEQFF. CDR3 bases: TGTGCCATCAGTCTACAGGGGGCGAATGAGCAGTTCTTC.

This clonotype showed up many times. The chain couples TRBV6-5 to TRBJ2-6; D may match TRBD1 or TRBD2 (5 bases each). The germline gives CDR1 MNHEY, CDR2 SVGAGI. The V gene lost 4 bases and the J gene lost 2 bases, with 21 bases spanning the gap. The length of the CDR3 is 19 residues. The CDR3 loop reads CASSLTTGAGRTGANVLTF. For the CDR3, the DNA is TGTGCCAGCAGTTTGACGACTGGGGCGGGCCGGACTGGGGCCAACGTCCTGACTTTC.

This clonotype was counted ten times or more. The chain employs TRBV27 and TRBJ2-2; 7 bases agree with TRBD1. CDR1 is MNHEY and CDR2 is SMNVEV in the germline V gene (reference sequence). The CDR3 has 14 amino acids. The V gene end was trimmed by 6 bases and the J gene end by 7 bases; junction bases not matched to a gene: 8. The CDR3 sequence: CASRQTGLVGELFF. The CDR3 DNA sequence: TGTGCCAGCAGACAGACAGGGTTGGTCGGGGAGCTGTTTTTT.

The V and J genes are TRBV2 and TRBJ1-1; no definite D call. V lost 2 bases to trimming and J lost 11 bases, with 6 bases between them. The CDR3 runs to 10 residues. Per germline, CDR1 SNHLY and CDR2 FYNNEI. The CDR3 loop is CASSELGAFF. The CDR3, as DNA: TGTGCCAGCAGTGAATTAGGGGCTTTCTTT.

This clonotype showed up many times. The chain carries TRBV6-2 or TRBV6-3 and TRBJ2-3; possibly TRBD1 for D (5 bases). This CDR3 region has 16 residues. V dropped 3 bases and J dropped 2 bases, with 15 bases sitting between them. Germline V gene data show CDR1 as MNHEY and CDR2 as SVGEGT. In DNA form, the CDR3 reads TGTGCCAGCAGTTATGTGTCAGGGCTACACACAGATACGCAGTATTTT. Its protein product is CASSYVSGLHTDTQYF.

The V gene is TRBV12-3 or TRBV12-4, the J gene TRBJ2-7; D not resolved. V gave up 5 bases and J gave up 0 bases, with 5 bases separating them. This CDR3 spans 12 amino acids. CDR3 region: CASSKSSYEQYF. The CDR3 DNA is TGTGCCAGCAGTAAGAGCTCCTACGAGCAGTACTTC.

In this sample, this clonotype turned up a few times. The gene calls are TRBV5-1 and TRBJ2-1, with TRBD2 matching over 7 bases. The V segment lost 8 bases and the J segment 4 bases; nucleotides outside the gene matches: 12. CDR3 size: 15 residues. The germline CDR1 and CDR2 sequences are SGHRS and YFSETQ. In DNA, the CDR3 is TGCGCCAGTCAGAACGGGGCTAGCGGATACAATGAGCAGTTCTTC. Translation: CASQNGASGYNEQFF.

This clonotype has only a few counts. This chain joins TRBV20-1 and TRBJ2-1, with 12 bases identical to TRBD2. Per germline, CDR1 DFQATT and CDR2 SNEGSKA (reference sequence). V lost 3 bases, J lost 8 bases, and 14 bases stayed unmatched. The CDR3 extends over 17 amino acids. The CDR3 loop reads CSASTLAGGPLPHEQFF. The DNA of the CDR3 is TGCAGTGCTAGTACGCTAGCGGGGGGGCCCCTCCCCCATGAGCAGTTCTTC.

The J gene is TRBJ2-7, the V gene TRBV20-1; D gene uncertain. CDR3 size: 13 residues. The germline V gene has CDR1 DFQATT and CDR2 SNEGSKA (reference sequence). V gave up 0 bases and J gave up 2 bases, with 8 bases separating them. The CDR3 sequence is CSARDPLTYEQYF. The DNA of the CDR3 is TGCAGTGCTAGAGACCCACTTACCTACGAGCAGTACTTC.

This chain joins TRBV4-2 and TRBJ2-7; 7 positions agree with TRBD2. The germline V gene has CDR1 LGHNA and CDR2 YNFKEQ. The CDR3 spans 13 residues. V gave up 5 bases and J gave up 1 base; unmatched junction bases: 2. The CDR3 DNA is TGTGCCAGCAGCAGGGACTATTCCTACGAGCAGTACTTC. Residues: CASSRDYSYEQYF.

The gene calls are TRBV3-1 and TRBJ1-1; D remains ambiguous. The length of the CDR3 is 12 residues. The germline V gene has CDR1 LGHDT and CDR2 YNNKEL (reference sequence). Trimming took 4 bases from V and 1 from J, leaving 4 bases between them. CDR3 sequence reads: CASSRGNTEAFF. CDR3 in DNA: TGTGCCAGCAGCCGAGGGAACACTGAAGCTTTCTTT. Together with reference TRBV3-1 and TRBJ1-1, the CDR3 gives the full variable domain: DTAVSQTPKYLVTQMGNDKSIKCEQNLGHDTMYWYKQDSKKFLKIMFSYNNKELIINETVPNRFSPKSPDKAHLNLHINSLELGDSAVYFCASSRGNTEAFFGQGTRLTVV.

CDR3 nucleotides: TGTGCCAGCAGTCGATCTTATCTGGCTGGGGAGCTGTTTTTT. Translation: CASSRSYLAGELFF. V and J are TRBV12-3 or TRBV12-4 and TRBJ2-2; D gene unclear. V was cut by 5 bases and J by 8 bases, with 15 bases left in between. This CDR3 comprises 14 residues.

The V call is TRBV28, the J call TRBJ2-7, with D perhaps matching TRBD1 or TRBD2 (6 bases each). V was trimmed by 2 bases and J by 0 bases, leaving 11 bases between them. Germline values: CDR1 MDHEN, CDR2 SYDVKM. The CDR3 is 15 amino acids. CDR3 sequence reads: CASSLPGADSYEQYF. The CDR3 DNA follows: TGTGCCAGCAGTTTACCGGGGGCAGACTCCTACGAGCAGTACTTC.

Many counts were recorded for this clonotype. The CDR3 DNA is TGTGCCAGCAGCCGGACGGGGAACACTGAAGCTTTCTTT. This translates into CASSRTGNTEAFF. The chain couples TRBV5-4 to TRBJ1-1; D is unresolved. This CDR3 region has 13 residues. CDR1 and CDR2 (germline): SGHNT, YYREEE (reference sequence). V gave up 4 bases and J gave up 1 base, with 8 bases separating them.